A selection of T cell receptor beta chains follows, all from one sample in a study of blood T cell repertoires in COVID-19. Some clones are missing from TCRdb's copy, which holds only in-frame ones; the method was immunoSEQ multiplex PCR. The table has more than 95,000 clones, over 75% seen once. Sequencing was performed on peripheral blood. All receptors come from a woman of 80 years or more with acute or convalescent COVID-19. CDR3s include the opening cysteine and the closing phenylalanine or tryptophan. A D gene is named only where the DNA matches it firmly. Clone size is stated in some rows and not others, as once, few, many or a class when expanded.

>TRBV28|.|.|TRBJ1-2
TGTGCCAGCAGTCCTCCGACAGTTAACTATGGCTACACCTTC
CASSPPTVNYGYTF
>TRBV5-1|.|.|TRBJ1-5
TGCGCCAGCAGCCCCCAGGGAGGGGATCAGCCCCAGCATTTT
CASSPQGGDQPQHF
>TRBV7-3|.|once|TRBJ1-5
TGTGCCAGCAGCTTCGGTCCGAATCAGCCCCAGCATTTT
CASSFGPNQPQHF
>TRBV3-1/TRBV3-2|TRBD1|.|TRBJ1-3
TGTGCCAGCAGCCTAGGGACAGGGGGAAACACCATATATTTT
CASSLGTGGNTIYF
>TRBV11-2|TRBD1|once|TRBJ1-2
TGTGCCAGCAGCTCTAGACAGGGTTCCTATGGCTACACCTTC
CASSSRQGSYGYTF
>TRBV12-3/TRBV12-4|.|.|TRBJ2-1
TGTGCCAGCAGTGCGAATCAGGATGAGCAGTTCTTC
CASSANQDEQFF
>TRBV28|TRBD1|.|TRBJ2-1
TGTGCCAGCACCGGGACAGGGCCATACAATGAGCAGTTCTTC
CASTGTGPYNEQFF
>TRBV19|.|.|TRBJ1-1
TGTGCCAGTAGTATACGGGGGGGAGGCACAGGGACTGAAGCTTTCTTT
CASSIRGGGTGTEAFF
>TRBV28|TRBD1|few|TRBJ1-2
TGTGCCAGCGGGGTGGGACAGGGGGCGAAGGGCTACACCTTC
CASGVGQGAKGYTF
>TRBV9|.|.|TRBJ1-6
TGTGCCAGCAGCCCCAGACACTTTAATTATTCACCCCTCCACTTT
CASSPRHFNYSPLHF
>TRBV19|.|.|TRBJ1-3
TGTGCCAGCCGGAGCTCTGGAAACACCATATATTTT
CASRSSGNTIYF
>TRBV27|TRBD1|.|TRBJ1-5
TGTGCCAGCAGTCCCCCCCGGACAGGCATTGCAACGCAGCCCCAGCATTTT
CASSPPRTGIATQPQHF
>TRBV20-1|.|.|TRBJ2-7
TGCAGTGCAGCCCTAAACTACGAGCAGTACTTC
CSAALNYEQYF
>TRBV10-3|TRBD1|.|TRBJ2-5
TGTGCCATCAGTGAAAGGGACAGGGGGCAAGAGACCCAGTACTTC
CAISERDRGQETQYF
>TRBV2|.|.|TRBJ1-2
TGTGCCAGCAGTGCCAGCGGGGCCAACTATGGCTACACCTTC
CASSASGANYGYTF
>TRBV11-2|.|.|TRBJ2-1
TGTGCCAGCAGCTTAGTTTCTTTTCGGGGGCAGTTCTTC
CASSLVSFRGQFF
>TRBV6-5|TRBD2|.|TRBJ2-1
TGTGCCAGCAGCCAGGGACTAGCTTACAATGAGCAGTTCTTC
CASSQGLAYNEQFF
>TRBV6-5|.|.|TRBJ1-1
TGTGCCAGCAAAACAACAGGAGGAGGGTACACTGAAGCTTTCTTT
CASKTTGGGYTEAFF
>TRBV5-1|TRBD1|.|TRBJ1-3
TGCGCCAGCAGCTTGGGCACAGGGGCTGGAAACACCATATATTTT
CASSLGTGAGNTIYF
>TRBV9|TRBD1|.|TRBJ1-1
TGTGCCAGCAGCCGCGGACAGGGGTCGATAGAAACTTTCTTT
CASSRGQGSIETFF
>TRBV12-5|TRBD1|few|TRBJ2-7
TGTGCTAGTGGTTTGTGGGACAGGGACGGCGAGCAGTACTTC
CASGLWDRDGEQYF
>TRBV19|.|.|TRBJ1-1
TGTGCCAGTAGTCAGACAGTGATGAACACTGAAGCTTTCTTT
CASSQTVMNTEAFF
>TRBV7-2|.|.|TRBJ2-3
TGTGCCAGCAGCTTACAGCGGTTCACAGATACGCAGTATTTT
CASSLQRFTDTQYF
>TRBV6-5|.|.|TRBJ1-3
TGTGCCAGCAGGGAGGGGTTTCTCTCTAGAAACACCATATATTTT
CASREGFLSRNTIYF
>TRBV7-8|.|.|TRBJ1-5
TGTGCCAGCAGCCCCCAGGGTAATCAGCCCCAGCATTTT
CASSPQGNQPQHF
>TRBV11-3|TRBD2|.|TRBJ2-5
TGTGCCAGCAGCAAAGGACTAGCGGGGGGTGGCGAGACCCAGTACTTC
CASSKGLAGGGETQYF
>TRBV19|TRBD1|.|TRBJ2-2
TGTGCCAGTAGCCTACCGGGACAGTGGAACACCGGGGAGCTGTTTTTT
CASSLPGQWNTGELFF
>TRBV6-1|.|.|TRBJ1-5
TGTGCCAGCAGTAACCGAGTTTTACAGCCCCAGCATTTT
CASSNRVLQPQHF
>TRBV7-2|TRBD2|once|TRBJ2-1
TGTGCCAGCAGCCGGCGCGGGGGGACCTACAATGAGCAGTTCTTC
CASSRRGGTYNEQFF
>TRBV6-6|.|.|TRBJ2-1
TGTGCCAGCAGTCTTAGCCGCAGCTCCTACAATGAGCAGTTCTTC
CASSLSRSSYNEQFF
>TRBV5-5|.|.|TRBJ1-2
TGTGCCAGCAGCTCGGCCCCACAGGGTCAGGGAGGCTACACCTTC
CASSSAPQGQGGYTF
>TRBV7-2|.|once|TRBJ2-6
TGTGCCAGCAGCTTAAGAGTTTATGGGGGCGGATCTGGGGCCAACGTCCTGACTTTC
CASSLRVYGGGSGANVLTF
>TRBV6-5|.|few|TRBJ1-5
TGTGCCAGCAGCGGGGAAGGCGCCGTAACTCAGCCCCAGCATTTT
CASSGEGAVTQPQHF
>TRBV20-1|.|.|TRBJ2-2
TGCAGTGCTAGTTCGACAGAGAACACCGGGGAGCTGTTTTTT
CSASSTENTGELFF
>TRBV7-9|TRBD1|.|TRBJ1-2
TGTGCCAGCAGCTTAGGACAGGGGATTGATGGCTACACCTTC
CASSLGQGIDGYTF
>TRBV4-2|.|.|TRBJ2-3
TGTGCCAGCAGCCAAGAGCGCGGTTCGGATACGCAGTATTTT
CASSQERGSDTQYF
>TRBV7-8|.|few|TRBJ1-4
TGTGCCAGCAGCTTAGGGACCAACGGGGCTAATGAAAAACTGTTTTTT
CASSLGTNGANEKLFF
>TRBV2|.|.|TRBJ1-5
TGTGCCAGCAGTGACTCGGGGGACCAGCCCCAGCATTTT
CASSDSGDQPQHF
>TRBV5-5|.|.|TRBJ2-3
TGTGCCAGCAGCTTGCAGTTAGTAGCGGATACGCAGTATTTT
CASSLQLVADTQYF
>TRBV19|.|.|TRBJ1-1
TGTGCCAGTAGTTTCAGGGCTCGACTCACTGAAGCTTTCTTT
CASSFRARLTEAFF
>TRBV19|.|few|TRBJ1-4
TGTGCCGTATCCACGGGGGGCCAGGAAAAACTGTTTTTT
CAVSTGGQEKLFF